The T cell receptor (beta chain) under discussion was sequenced for a study of Graves' ophthalmopathy and Graves' hyperthyroidism. Over 18 months of follow-up, stable hyperthyroidism required that no ophthalmopathy appear. Hyperthyroidism patients, all newly diagnosed, had under 2 months' duration and ages of 18 to 65. Clinicians diagnosed using symptoms, serum thyroxine, TRAb, thyroid ultrasound and orbital computed tomography. Overall study results and limits: Blood samples also showed most expanded thyroid clonotypes exceeding 0.001 frequency.

The germline V and J ends were trimmed by 1 base and 2 bases, with 6 bases remaining between them. The germline gives CDR1 LNHDA, CDR2 SQIVND (reference sequence). This CDR3 has 13 residues. TCR beta CDR3 regions were amplified from RNA transcripts. The first round was an RT-PCR with HTBI primers, and the second round was a multiplex PCR. MiXCR, applied by TCRdb to the multiplex PCR reads, yields one record per CDR3 protein. The data show about 420,000 distinct CDR3 sequences, with roughly 20% seen just once and roughly 3.2% held by the top ten. This clonotype appeared many times. Its antigen is unknown.

The clonotype was recovered from a woman between 18 and 29 years old with stable Graves' hyperthyroidism. The sequenced sample consisted of peripheral blood. J is TRBJ2-7 and V is TRBV19; D uncertain. The CDR3 sequence is CASSIALPYEQYF. CDR3 sequence (DNA): TGTGCCAGTAGTATAGCCCTACCCTACGAGCAGTACTTC.